This TCR beta chain is drawn from a study of blood T cell repertoires in COVID-19. Sequencing was performed with immunoSEQ multiplex PCR; in TCRdb, only in-frame clones are kept and a portion is missing. The sample comprises over 250,000 clones, roughly 80% of which are singletons, and 5% rests with the top ten. V lost 2 bases, J lost 8 bases, and 6 bases stayed unmatched. Germline V gene lookup returns CDR1 MNHEY and CDR2 SVGAGI. The length of the CDR3 is 14 residues. This chain connects TRBV6-5 to TRBJ1-2; the match to TRBD1 covers 9 bases. The sample consisted of PBMCs or T cells enriched from blood (not recorded which). This clonotype was obtained from a man aged 40-49 years who had been exposed to COVID-19. The CDR3 bases are TGTGCCAGCAGTTACCATAGGGACAGGGAAGGCTACACCTTC. Residues: CASSYHRDREGYTF.